This record concerns one TCR beta chain sequence. What it recognizes is unknown. TCRdb reprocessed the reads with MiXCR, giving one entry per CDR3 protein. The data show fewer than 950,000 distinct CDR3 sequences, 30% to 35% seen once. V was trimmed by 2 bases and J by 0 bases, leaving 20 bases between them. This CDR3 spans 20 amino acids. CDR1 is MDHEN and CDR2 is SYDVKM in the germline V gene. This specimen comes from a study of T cell repertoires in cytomegalovirus infection. Study background: HLA-C-restricted CMV epitopes, recently identified, and well-studied HLA-B-restricted ones were used by the study. Indications of both CMV infection and matching HLA type were provided by public TCR beta signatures.

General study points: The ex vivo response was dominated by HLA-C-restricted CMV-specific TCR beta clonotypes.

This TCR was sampled from a human donor in good health (CMV status not recorded). Some clones in this sample may be carry-over from other donors' samples. The V call is TRBV28, the J call TRBJ2-6; no definite D call. The specimen comprised cultured CD8+ T cells from PBMCs, sampled from culture after CMV antigen stimulation. CDR3 protein: CASSLEASTLSLSGANVLTF. The CDR3 region has the DNA TGTGCCAGCAGTTTAGAGGCATCAACTCTCTCTCTCTCTGGGGCCAACGTCCTGACTTTC.